The source of this T cell receptor (beta chain) is a study of PD-L1 blockade in urothelial cancer. The overall study: When patients started atezolizumab around 2014, it was given at 1,200 mg intravenously every 3 weeks. T cells were recovered from blood samples at a median of 141,255.

This clone was counted between two and nine times. Data came from immunoSEQ multiplex PCR; TCRdb stores just in-frame clones and leaves some out. The sample holds 30,000 to 45,000 clones; approximately 82% are singletons and the top ten take around 17%. CDR1 is WNHNN and CDR2 is SYGVQD in the germline V gene (reference sequence). The CDR3 contains 16 residues. The V and J ends lost 0 bases and 1 base, in that order; junction bases with no gene match: 3. Samples were collected from each patient before treatment and during treatment. Each patient gave between 1 and 8 of them in total. The TCR comes from a man in his sixties with urothelial cancer. This chain connects TRBV10-1 to TRBJ2-4, with TRBD1 matching over 7 bases. The specimen was PBMCs, collected around atezolizumab (anti-PD-L1) treatment. As DNA, the CDR3 is TGCGCCAGCAGTGAGTCAACAGGGGCGGCCAAAAACATTCAGTACTTC. Translation gives CASSESTGAAKNIQYF.